The next 11 T cell receptor beta chains were all read from a single sample in a study of blood T cell repertoires in COVID-19. Data came from immunoSEQ multiplex PCR; TCRdb stores just in-frame clones and leaves some out. The table shows 130,000 to 150,000 clones, with roughly 81% occurring only once. Sequenced: peripheral blood. These receptors all stem from a human donor with acute or convalescent COVID-19. The donor label of this sample is uncertain.

The rearrangement joins TRBV5-6 to TRBJ1-1; possibly TRBD1 for D (6 bases). The CDR3 is 13 amino acids. The germline gives CDR1 SGHDT, CDR2 YYEEEE. Trimming took 4 bases from V and 2 from J, leaving 9 bases between them. CDR3 sequence (DNA): TGTGCCAGCAGCGTGGACAGCAACACTGAAGCTTTCTTT. It yields the protein CASSVDSNTEAFF.

The chain joins TRBV7-2 to TRBJ2-3; TRBD1 matches at 9 bases. The CDR3 has 16 residues. Germline V lookup: CDR1 SGHTA, CDR2 FQGNSA. With 5 bases clipped from V and 2 bases from J, the junction kept 8 bases outside the gene matches. As DNA, the CDR3 is TGTGCCAGCAGCATCGGACAGGGGTTTACCACAGATACGCAGTATTTT. As protein: CASSIGQGFTTDTQYF.

About this clone: Other DNA sequences of this sample code for an identical CDR3. V is TRBV5-1 and J is TRBJ2-5, with 11 bases identical to TRBD2. V lost 4 bases and J lost 4; bases outside the gene matches: 6. Per the germline V gene, CDR1 is SGHRS and CDR2 is YFSETQ. The CDR3 is made up of 15 amino acids. Here the CDR3 DNA reads TGCGCCAGCAGCCCAGGGACTAGCGGATCAGAGACCCAGTACTTC. Amino acids: CASSPGTSGSETQYF.

J is TRBJ1-4 and V is TRBV13, with TRBD1 matching over 9 bases. Germline V lookup: CDR1 PRHDT, CDR2 FYEKMQ (reference sequence). V was clipped by 5 bases and J by 8 bases; unmatched bases: 6. The CDR3 runs 14 residues. CDR3 in DNA: TGTGCCAGCAGCCACAGGGGGCTCGGAGAAAAACTGTTTTTT. Protein: CASSHRGLGEKLFF.

V is TRBV27 and J is TRBJ2-2; TRBD1 might be the D (5 bases). The V gene's germline CDR1 is MNHEY and CDR2 SMNVEV (reference sequence). Trimming shortened V by 0 bases and J by 6 bases, and 8 bases separated the two germline ends. The CDR3 loop spans 14 amino acids. CDR3 bases: TGTGCCAGCAGTTTATCAGGGGTCCCCGGGGAGCTGTTTTTT. It codes for CASSLSGVPGELFF.

This clone was recorded only once. The sample has other DNA sequences that encode this CDR3 too. This chain links TRBV7-2 with TRBJ1-6, with 9 bases fitting TRBD1. The V segment lost 1 base and the J segment 10 bases; nucleotides outside the gene matches: 5. CDR1 is SGHTA, CDR2 FQGNSA, per germline. The CDR3 extends over 15 amino acids. The CDR3 sequence is CASSLGTGGSSPLHF. The CDR3, as DNA: TGTGCCAGCAGCTTAGGCACAGGGGGCTCCTCACCCCTCCACTTT.

The genes are TRBV5-6 and TRBJ1-2; D is undetermined. V was cut by 0 bases and J by 8 bases, with 11 bases left in between. Germline V gives CDR1 SGHDT, CDR2 YYEEEE. The CDR3 totals 13 residues. The CDR3 loop is CASSLESRQGYTF. The CDR3, as DNA: TGTGCCAGCAGCTTGGAGTCACGCCAGGGCTACACCTTC.

This clone was detected only a few times. The chain is built from TRBV19 and TRBJ1-5; possible D gene TRBD1, 6 bases. The germline CDR1 and CDR2 sequences are LNHDA and SQIVND (reference sequence). Trimming stripped 3 bases from V and 2 bases from J, with 17 bases between. The CDR3 is 17 residues long. This chain's CDR3 is CASSIPRGRGGNQPQHF. As DNA, the CDR3 is TGTGCCAGTAGTATCCCTCGGGGGCGGGGGGGCAATCAGCCCCAGCATTTT.

J is TRBJ1-1 and V is TRBV30, with 7 bases matching TRBD1. Trimming took 4 bases from V and 3 from J; bases not matched to a gene: 5. Germline CDR1 GTSNPN, CDR2 SVGIG (reference sequence). This CDR3 has 13 amino acids. The DNA for the CDR3 is TGTGCCTGGATGGGGACAGAGGACACTGAAGCTTTCTTT. As protein: CAWMGTEDTEAFF.

The chain carries TRBV7-2 and TRBJ1-6; D is undetermined. V was clipped by 5 bases and J by 7 bases, with 9 bases between them. CDR1 is SGHTA, CDR2 FQGNSA, per germline. This CDR3 has 13 residues. The CDR3 DNA is TGTGCCAGCAGCCCAAACAGAAATTCACCCCTCCACTTT. Residues: CASSPNRNSPLHF.

This sequence joins TRBV5-1 and TRBJ2-1; 7 bases are a match to TRBD1. Germline V gene data show CDR1 as SGHRS and CDR2 as YFSETQ. CDR3 size: 13 residues. The junction had 5 bases not matched to a gene; V was cut back by 4 bases and J by 7 bases. The CDR3 sequence is CASSIGQVNEQFF. CDR3 nucleotides: TGCGCCAGCAGCATCGGACAGGTTAATGAGCAGTTCTTC. Full variable domain (missing parts from reference TRBV5-1 and TRBJ2-1): KAGVTQTPRYLIKTRGQQVTLSCSPISGHRSVSWYQQTPGQGLQFLFEYFSETQRNKGNFPGRFSGRQFSNSRSEMNVSTLELGDSALYLCASSIGQVNEQFFGPGTRLTVL.